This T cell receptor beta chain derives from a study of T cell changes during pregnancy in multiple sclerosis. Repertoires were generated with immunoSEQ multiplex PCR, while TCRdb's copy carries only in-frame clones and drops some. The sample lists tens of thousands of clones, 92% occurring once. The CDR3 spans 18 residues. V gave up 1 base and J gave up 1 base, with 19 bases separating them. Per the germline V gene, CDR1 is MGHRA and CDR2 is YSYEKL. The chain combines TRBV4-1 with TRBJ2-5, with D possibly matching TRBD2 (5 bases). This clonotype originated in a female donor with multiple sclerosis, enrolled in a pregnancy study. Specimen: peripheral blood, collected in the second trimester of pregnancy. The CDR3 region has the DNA TGCGCCAGCAGCCAAGGTTCTGGTTTCGGGGAACGCCAAGAGACCCAGTACTTC. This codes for CASSQGSGFGERQETQYF.